This is a list of T cell receptor beta chains from one sample in a study of blood T cell repertoires in COVID-19. Here immunoSEQ multiplex PCR was the method, and the copy in TCRdb shows in-frame clones only, minus some. The sample records more than 200,000 clones, 86% being singletons. The sequenced sample consisted of peripheral blood. These receptors all stem from a man aged 50 to 59 with acute or convalescent COVID-19. CDR3s include the opening cysteine and the closing phenylalanine or tryptophan. The order of the fields is V gene, J gene, D gene, clone size, CDR3 DNA, CDR3 protein. D genes are given only for firm matches. Clone size, where shown, is once, few, many, or a class for clones that have expanded.

TRBV7-9	TRBJ1-1	.	.	TGTGCCAGCAGCCCATCCCCAGGGCCGAACACTGAAGCTTTCTTT	CASSPSPGPNTEAFF
TRBV6-2/TRBV6-3	TRBJ2-5	TRBD1	.	TGTGCCAGCAGTTACCCCCGACAGGGCAGGCAAGAGACCCAGTACTTC	CASSYPRQGRQETQYF
TRBV3-1/TRBV3-2	TRBJ2-5	.	once	TGTGCCAGCAGCCTCGGGACTCCCCCCGAGACCCAGTACTTC	CASSLGTPPETQYF
TRBV6-5	TRBJ2-2	.	.	TGTGCCAGCAGTTACGGGCAGAGCTCCGGGGAGCTGTTTTTT	CASSYGQSSGELFF
TRBV5-6	TRBJ1-6	.	.	TGTGCCAGCAGCCCTAAGGAGGGACCCCTCCACTTT	CASSPKEGPLHF
TRBV5-4	TRBJ1-4	TRBD1	.	TGTGCCAGCAGCTTGCGGACAGGGGGTCATGAAAAACTGTTTTTT	CASSLRTGGHEKLFF
TRBV5-1	TRBJ1-1	.	.	TGCGCCAGCAGTTTCAGGGAAAACACTGAAGCTTTCTTT	CASSFRENTEAFF
TRBV28	TRBJ1-5	TRBD1	.	TGTGCCAGCAGTTTATCGGACAGGGCGAATCAGCCCCAGCATTTT	CASSLSDRANQPQHF
TRBV2	TRBJ1-1	.	.	TGTGCCAGCAGTGAAGCCATTGAAGCTTTCTTT	CASSEAIEAFF
TRBV15	TRBJ1-1	.	.	TGTGCCACCAGCAGAGTTGCCGGGGTGTGGGCTGAAGCTTTCTTT	CATSRVAGVWAEAFF
TRBV9	TRBJ2-4	TRBD2	.	TGTGCCAGCAGCGCTTCCACTAGCGGGGGGGCTAAAAACATTCAGTACTTC	CASSASTSGGAKNIQYF
TRBV6-5	TRBJ1-5	.	.	TGTGCCAGCAGTCCTCGAGCAGGGAACAATCAGCCCCAGCATTTT	CASSPRAGNNQPQHF
TRBV18	TRBJ1-2	.	.	TGTGCCAGCTCACCACCGCCGCGGGGTGGCTATGGCTACACCTTC	CASSPPPRGGYGYTF
TRBV6-5	TRBJ1-3	.	few	TGTGCCACCACAGGTCCACCTAGCTCTGGAAACACCATATATTTT	CATTGPPSSGNTIYF
TRBV6-5	TRBJ1-4	.	few	TGTGCCAGCACCCTGACCCAGGTCCCATCAGGAAAACTGTTTTTT	CASTLTQVPSGKLFF
TRBV5-4	TRBJ1-2	.	few	TGTGCCAGCAGATTTTCGGGAAATGGCTACACCTTC	CASRFSGNGYTF
TRBV11-2	TRBJ2-5	.	.	TGTGCCAGCAGCTTAGTCACTTTCCTTGGGACCCAGTACTTC	CASSLVTFLGTQYF
TRBV9	TRBJ2-5	.	.	TGTGCCAGCAGCGTAGTTGGGCAAGGGACCCAGTACTTC	CASSVVGQGTQYF
TRBV5-1	TRBJ2-7	.	once	TGCGCCAGCAGCTTGGCCGTTGGAGGGAGCAGATACGAGCAGTACTTC	CASSLAVGGSRYEQYF
TRBV2	TRBJ2-7	TRBD1	.	TGTGCCAGCATCGATGGCCGGGACAGCTCCTACGAGCAGTACTTC	CASIDGRDSSYEQYF
TRBV6-6	TRBJ1-5	.	.	TGTGCCAGCAGTTACTCGAGAGAGGGGAGGGCCCAGCATTTT	CASSYSREGRAQHF
TRBV3-1/TRBV3-2	TRBJ1-1	.	.	TGTGCCAGCAGCCAAGATCCAGTTGAAGCTTTCTTT	CASSQDPVEAFF
TRBV18	TRBJ1-2	TRBD1	.	TGTGCCAGCTCACCTTCACCGGGACAGGGGGTCTATGGCTACACCTTC	CASSPSPGQGVYGYTF
TRBV9	TRBJ2-2	.	many	TGTGCCAGCAGCGTAGAAGCTCTGAACACCGGGGAGCTGTTTTTT	CASSVEALNTGELFF
TRBV27	TRBJ1-1	TRBD1	.	TGTGCCAGCAGTTTCTTCCGGGACAGGAACACTGAAGCTTTCTTT	CASSFFRDRNTEAFF
TRBV5-1	TRBJ1-2	.	once	TGCGCCAGCAGCCTCAGGTCCCTTAACTATGGCTACACCTTC	CASSLRSLNYGYTF
TRBV7-9	TRBJ1-4	TRBD1	few	TGTGCCAGCAGCTTATCGGGGACAGCTGAAAAACTGTTTTTT	CASSLSGTAEKLFF
TRBV6-1	TRBJ1-2	TRBD1	once	TGTGCCAGCAGTTATGCCGGGACAGGGTATGGCTACACCTTC	CASSYAGTGYGYTF
TRBV11-2	TRBJ2-2	TRBD1	.	TGTGCCAGCAGACCCTTTGACAGGGGGAACACCGGGGAGCTGTTTTTT	CASRPFDRGNTGELFF
TRBV6-6	TRBJ1-1	TRBD1	.	TGTGCCAGCAGCCTCGCCGGGACAGGTCTCGGGGAAGCTTTCTTT	CASSLAGTGLGEAFF
TRBV9	TRBJ1-3	.	.	TGTGCCAGCAGCGTAGCAGGCAACTCTGGAAACACCATATATTTT	CASSVAGNSGNTIYF
TRBV9	TRBJ1-4	TRBD1	.	TGTGCCAGCAGCGTAGAATCCCTTACACAGGGGCGGGAAGAAAAACTGTTTTTT	CASSVESLTQGREEKLFF
TRBV20-1	TRBJ1-5	.	.	TGCAGTGCTAGTTCCAGGTTGTACCAGCCCCAGCATTTT	CSASSRLYQPQHF
TRBV7-3	TRBJ2-1	.	.	TGTGCCAGCAGCCTGTCAGGGGAGCAGTTCTTC	CASSLSGEQFF
TRBV27	TRBJ2-7	.	.	TGTGCCAGCAGTTTTCGCTTTCGGCAGGGTGTGTACGAGCAGTACTTC	CASSFRFRQGVYEQYF
TRBV2	TRBJ1-5	.	.	TGTGCCAGCAGCAAACAGGGAGTAAATCAGCCCCAGCATTTT	CASSKQGVNQPQHF
TRBV7-8	TRBJ2-7	TRBD2	few	TGTGCCAGCAGCTTAGAGGTCCCTGGGACTAGCCTCTACGAGCAGTACTTC	CASSLEVPGTSLYEQYF
TRBV6-5	TRBJ2-1	.	.	TGTGCCAGCCAGCTGACTCTCCCCACTAATGAGCAGTTCTTC	CASQLTLPTNEQFF
TRBV6-1	TRBJ2-2	TRBD1	.	TGTGCCAGCAGTGAACCGGGGACAGGGGTCACCGGGGAGCTGTTTTTT	CASSEPGTGVTGELFF
TRBV6-4	TRBJ1-6	.	.	TGTGCCAGCAGAGCGACGGCCTATAATTCACCCCTCCACTTT	CASRATAYNSPLHF
TRBV6-5	TRBJ2-5	.	.	TGTGCCAGCAGTTACTCGTCCGGACTAAAAGAGACCCAGTACTTC	CASSYSSGLKETQYF
TRBV11-1	TRBJ2-1	.	.	TGTGCCAGCAGCAAGTCCGGGAATGAGCAGTTCTTC	CASSKSGNEQFF
TRBV6-5	TRBJ1-5	.	.	TGTGCCAGCAGTCCGGCCTTCGGGAGCAATCAGCCCCAGCATTTT	CASSPAFGSNQPQHF
TRBV5-1	TRBJ1-1	.	.	TGCGCCAGCAGCTTGGCCCAGGGGCCGAACACTGAAGCTTTCTTT	CASSLAQGPNTEAFF
TRBV10-2	TRBJ2-1	TRBD2	.	TGCGCCAGCATCAAGCGGGGGGCAGGACCGGATGAGCAGTTCTTC	CASIKRGAGPDEQFF
TRBV12-3/TRBV12-4	TRBJ1-2	TRBD1	.	TGTGCCAGCAGTCTGGGACAGAGATATGGCTACACCTTC	CASSLGQRYGYTF
TRBV6-5	TRBJ2-1	TRBD1	.	TGTGCCAGCAGCCCAGACAGGGCCCAGCAGTTCTTC	CASSPDRAQQFF
TRBV7-2	TRBJ1-1	.	.	TGTGCCAGCAGCCAGGGGCCCGGGGTCACTGAAGCTTTCTTT	CASSQGPGVTEAFF
TRBV29-1	TRBJ2-6	.	.	TGCAGCGTTGACCAGGGCCCTGGGGCCAACGTCCTGACTTTC	CSVDQGPGANVLTF
TRBV18	TRBJ2-3	TRBD2	.	TGTGCCAGCTCACCTGCCGGCGGGACTAGCGGGGGCACAGATACGCAGTATTTT	CASSPAGGTSGGTDTQYF
TRBV13	TRBJ2-7	TRBD1	.	TGTGCCAGCAGCCCGGCCGGGACAGGGAGTGAGCAGTACTTC	CASSPAGTGSEQYF
TRBV7-8	TRBJ1-2	.	.	TGTGCCAGCAGCGCTCTAATAGGGACATCCGTATCACCTCGGTACTATGGCTACACCTTC	CASSALIGTSVSPRYYGYTF
TRBV30	TRBJ1-2	TRBD1	.	TGTGCCTACCGGGACAGGGAGTACACCTTC	CAYRDREYTF
TRBV18	TRBJ2-3	.	once	TGTGCCAGCTCACCATGGTCCGCGGCAGATACGCAGTATTTT	CASSPWSAADTQYF
TRBV29-1	TRBJ1-2	.	few	TGCAGCGTCGACGACAGCCACGGCAATGGCTACACCTTC	CSVDDSHGNGYTF
TRBV9	TRBJ1-6	.	.	TGTGCCAGCAGCAGCAGGGAATTGGGAAATTCACCCCTCCACTTT	CASSSRELGNSPLHF
TRBV29-1	TRBJ1-5	.	.	TGCAGCGTTGAAGATCAGCCAGGTCAGCCCCAGCATTTT	CSVEDQPGQPQHF
TRBV27	TRBJ1-5	.	once	TGTGCCAGCAGTTTATCCTGGAGGGGCAATCAGCCCCAGCATTTT	CASSLSWRGNQPQHF
TRBV5-1	TRBJ2-5	.	.	TGCGCCAGCAGCTTGGGGGAGGACTCAACGTACCAAGAGACCCAGTACTTC	CASSLGEDSTYQETQYF